What follows describes a single TCR beta chain. The antigen is unknown. The investigators reverse transcribed all of the isolated RNA, so they sequenced expressed TCRB transcripts. Clones were sequenced by immunoSEQ multiplex PCR, and TCRdb holds only the in-frame ones, with some missing. The table shows about 120,000 clones, with 16% occurring only once. Staining for CD45RO/CCR7/CD25/CD127/CD95/CD27 allowed sorting of CD4+ naive, central memory, regulatory and stem cell-like memory cells. The data originate from a study of beta chain features in type 1 diabetes. Whole-study results and caveats: Moderate yet significant TCRB CDR3 shortening was seen in Type 1 diabetes patients in all four CD4+ subsets.

Trimming pared 0 bases from V and 4 bases from J, leaving 9 bases between. Per germline, CDR1 SQVTM and CDR2 ANQGSEA. This CDR3 is 13 amino acids long. The sequencing input was central memory CD4+ T cells from blood. This rearrangement joins TRBV29-1 to TRBJ1-2; no reliable D call. This receptor was taken from a man aged 30 to 45 with type 1 diabetes. CDR3 in amino acids: CSVEDRQTYGYTF. DNA for the CDR3: TGCAGCGTTGAAGACCGCCAGACCTATGGCTACACCTTC.